This T cell receptor (beta chain) was found in a study of cytomegalovirus exposure and HLA in healthy donors. This CDR3 has 13 residues. In germline, CDR1 is MNHEY, CDR2 SMNVEV (reference sequence). V lost 4 bases and J lost 7, with 11 bases in between. With respect to this clone: Its specificity is unknown.

Study-wide results and caveats: Reported results showed that the classifier diagnosed cytomegalovirus status with high specificity and sensitivity. Researchers reported from a later analysis that most CMV-associated TCR beta chains appeared HLA-restricted.

The study ran its PCR with 60 Vbeta and 13 Jbeta primers. Method: immunoSEQ multiplex PCR; TCRdb's copy keeps in-frame clones and lacks some. Of about 110,000 clones listed, about 80% are singletons. The chain couples TRBV27 to TRBJ1-5; D unclear. Sequenced material: PBMCs. The receptor was derived from a woman aged 55-70 years in good health and CMV-seropositive. Here the CDR3 reads CASSSAGGQPQHF. DNA for the CDR3: TGTGCCAGCAGTTCGGCGGGAGGGCAGCCCCAGCATTTT.